A single sample is the source of the 10 T cell receptor beta chains below, sequenced in a study of cytomegalovirus exposure and HLA in healthy donors. PCR used 60 Vbeta primers and 13 Jbeta primers. Data came from immunoSEQ multiplex PCR; TCRdb stores just in-frame clones and leaves some out. The table shows some 200,000 clones, with less than 85% occurring only once. Sample: PBMCs. The receptors originated from a girl aged 2 to 9 in good health and CMV-seronegative.

V usage is TRBV28 and J usage is TRBJ2-5, with D perhaps matching TRBD1 (5 bases). The J call may be in error: the DNA end matches TRBJ2-7 better. From germline, CDR1 is MDHEN and CDR2 SYDVKM. The CDR3 covers 15 residues. The CDR3 loop reads CASSLLSDSSYEQYF. CDR3 nucleotide sequence: TGTGCCAGCAGCCTGCTCAGCGACAGCTCCTACGAGCAGTACTTC.

This chain uses TRBV29-1 with TRBJ1-1; no firm D call. Germline V gene data show CDR1 as SQVTM and CDR2 as ANQGSEA. The CDR3 is 11 amino acids. V was cut by 1 base and J by 11 bases, with 11 bases left in between. In DNA form, the CDR3 reads TGCAGCGTTGAAGCAGGCAGGTACGCTTTCTTT. Amino acids: CSVEAGRYAFF.

The chain recombines TRBV4-2 with TRBJ1-2, with D possibly TRBD1 on 6 matching bases. In germline, CDR1 is LGHNA, CDR2 YNFKEQ. The CDR3 runs to 14 residues. V gave up 0 bases and J gave up 12 bases, with 17 bases separating them. CDR3 coding DNA: TGTGCCAGCAGCCAAGACGGGACACCGACAAGGCACACCTTC. It is translated as CASSQDGTPTRHTF.

The V call is TRBV30, the J call TRBJ2-2; a possible D gene is TRBD2 (5 bases). This CDR3 is built from 15 residues. CDR1 and CDR2 (germline): GTSNPN, SVGIG (reference sequence). V lost 0 bases and J 6 bases, leaving 14 bases between the germline ends. DNA for the CDR3: TGTGCCTGGAGTGTACCAGGAGGCACCCCCGGGGAGCTGTTTTTT. Translating it yields CAWSVPGGTPGELFF.

V is TRBV2 and J is TRBJ2-5, with 9 bases identical to TRBD1. This CDR3 is built from 14 residues. J lost 10 bases, V lost 1 base, and 7 bases had no gene match. Germline loops: CDR1 SNHLY, CDR2 FYNNEI. The CDR3 region has the DNA TGTGCCAGCAGTGAAGAGGGACAGGGTCAAGGCCAGTACTTC. It specifies CASSEEGQGQGQYF.

V usage is TRBV5-4 and J usage is TRBJ2-3; 11 positions match TRBD1. The CDR3 is 16 amino acids. J lost 4 bases, V lost 4 bases, and 8 bases had no gene match. Germline loops: CDR1 SGHNT, CDR2 YYREEE (reference sequence). The CDR3 loop reads CASSVLRDRGSDTQYF. The DNA of the CDR3 is TGTGCCAGCAGCGTGCTCCGGGACAGGGGGTCAGATACGCAGTATTTT.

This clone has a handful of counts. The V gene is TRBV7-9, the J gene TRBJ2-2; 13 nucleotides match TRBD2. The CDR3 spans 16 residues. V lost 4 bases to trimming and J lost 3 bases; unmatched junction nucleotides: 2. Germline V gene lookup returns CDR1 SEHNR and CDR2 FQNEAQ (reference sequence). DNA for the CDR3: TGTGCCAGCAGCTCTACTAGCGGGGGGGACACCGGGGAGCTGTTTTTT. Translating it yields CASSSTSGGDTGELFF.

The genes are TRBV2 and TRBJ1-2; D is perhaps TRBD1 (6 bases). Germline V lookup: CDR1 SNHLY, CDR2 FYNNEI. The CDR3 totals 13 residues. V was cut by 4 bases and J by 3 bases, with 9 bases left in between. The chain's CDR3 is CASSAAGDYGYTF. The CDR3 DNA reads TGTGCCAGCAGTGCGGCAGGGGACTATGGCTACACCTTC.

The chain has TRBV18 and TRBJ2-3; TRBD2 agrees at 14 bases. V lost 6 bases and J lost 4; bases outside the gene matches: 6. CDR1 is KGHSH and CDR2 is LQKENI in the germline V gene. The CDR3 has 16 amino acids. In DNA, the CDR3 is TGTGCCAGCTCCCCAAGACTAGCGGGAGGGGCAGATACGCAGTATTTT. The encoded protein is CASSPRLAGGADTQYF. Looking up the rest from reference TRBV18 and TRBJ2-3 gives the full variable domain: NAGVMQNPRHLVRRRGQEARLRCSPMKGHSHVYWYRQLPEEGLKFMVYLQKENIIDESGMPKERFSAEFPKEGPSILRIQQVVRGDSAAYFCASSPRLAGGADTQYFGPGTRLTVL.

This clone has only a few counts. The CDR3 protein is CASSISGSVTGELFF. The CDR3, as DNA: TGCGCCAGCAGTATTAGCGGGAGCGTAACCGGGGAGCTGTTTTTT. The chain has TRBV10-1 and TRBJ2-2, with 9 bases lining up with TRBD2. The V gene end was trimmed by 5 bases and the J gene end by 5 bases; junction bases not matched to a gene: 6. Germline V gives CDR1 WNHNN, CDR2 SYGVQD (reference sequence). This CDR3 region has 15 residues.